This TCR beta chain stems from a study of CD8+ T cells in alopecia areata. Germline CDR1 reads SGHAT; CDR2 reads FQNNGV. There are 17 residues in the CDR3. J gave up 3 bases and V 1 base, and 8 bases lay outside the gene matches. Those with alopecia areata gave lesional scalp punch biopsies and peripheral blood. Study outcomes and limitations: The study found TCR sharing across patients less clear than in mice, possibly for HLA reasons.

Sequencing relied on a cDNA template that was reverse transcribed from extracted RNA. Using immunoSEQ multiplex PCR, the repertoire was profiled, and TCRdb retains in-frame clones only, with some absent. The repertoire holds under 20,000 clones, with 66% as singletons. About this clone itself: The target antigen is unknown.

The TCR comes from a human donor with alopecia areata. The material was skin, obtained at week 0. The chain combines TRBV11-2 with TRBJ2-4, with 8 bases identical to TRBD1. The CDR3 region has the DNA TGTGCCAGCAGCTTAGCTCGCAGGGGGCAGGTCAAAAACATTCAGTACTTC. The encoded protein is CASSLARRGQVKNIQYF.